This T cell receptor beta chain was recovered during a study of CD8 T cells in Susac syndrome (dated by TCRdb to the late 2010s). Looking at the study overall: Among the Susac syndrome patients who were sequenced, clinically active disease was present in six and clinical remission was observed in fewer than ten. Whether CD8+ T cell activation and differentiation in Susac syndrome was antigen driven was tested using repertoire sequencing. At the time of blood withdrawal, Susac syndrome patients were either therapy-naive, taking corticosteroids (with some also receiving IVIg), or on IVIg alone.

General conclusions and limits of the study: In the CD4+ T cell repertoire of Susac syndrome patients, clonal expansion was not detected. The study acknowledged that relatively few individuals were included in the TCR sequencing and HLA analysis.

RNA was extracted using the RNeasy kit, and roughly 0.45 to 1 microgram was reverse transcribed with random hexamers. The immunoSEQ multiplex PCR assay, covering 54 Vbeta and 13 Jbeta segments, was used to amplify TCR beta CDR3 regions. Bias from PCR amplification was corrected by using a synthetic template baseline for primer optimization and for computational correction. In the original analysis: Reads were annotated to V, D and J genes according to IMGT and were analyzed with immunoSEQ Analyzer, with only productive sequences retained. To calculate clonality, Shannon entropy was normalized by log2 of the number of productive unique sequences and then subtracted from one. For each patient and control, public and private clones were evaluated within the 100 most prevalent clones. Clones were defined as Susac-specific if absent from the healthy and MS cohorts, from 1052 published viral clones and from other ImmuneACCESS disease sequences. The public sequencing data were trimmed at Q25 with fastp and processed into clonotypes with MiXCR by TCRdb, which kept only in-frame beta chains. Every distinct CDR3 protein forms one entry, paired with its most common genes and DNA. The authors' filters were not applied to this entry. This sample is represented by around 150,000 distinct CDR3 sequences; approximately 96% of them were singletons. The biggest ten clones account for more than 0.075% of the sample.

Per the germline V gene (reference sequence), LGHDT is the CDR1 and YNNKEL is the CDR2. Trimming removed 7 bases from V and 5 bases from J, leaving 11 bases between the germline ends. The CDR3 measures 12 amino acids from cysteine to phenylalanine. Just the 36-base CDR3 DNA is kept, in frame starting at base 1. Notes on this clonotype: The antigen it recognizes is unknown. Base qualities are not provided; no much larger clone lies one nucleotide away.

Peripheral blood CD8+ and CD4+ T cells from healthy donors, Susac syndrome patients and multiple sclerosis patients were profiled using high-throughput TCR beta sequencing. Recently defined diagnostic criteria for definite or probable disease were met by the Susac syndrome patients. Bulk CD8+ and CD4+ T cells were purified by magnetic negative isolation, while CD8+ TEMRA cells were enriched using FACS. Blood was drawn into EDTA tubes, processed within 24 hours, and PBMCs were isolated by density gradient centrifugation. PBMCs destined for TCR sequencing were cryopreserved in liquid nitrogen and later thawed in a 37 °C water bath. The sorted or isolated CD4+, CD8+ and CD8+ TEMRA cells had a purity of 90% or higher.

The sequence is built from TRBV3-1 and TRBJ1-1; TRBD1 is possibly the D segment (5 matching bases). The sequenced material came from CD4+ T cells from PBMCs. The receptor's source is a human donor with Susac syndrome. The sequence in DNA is TGTGCCAGCAAAGCGGGGGAAACTGAAGCTTTCTTT. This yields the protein CASKAGETEAFF.